Given below is one T cell receptor (beta chain) in context. The data derive from a study of blood T cell repertoires in COVID-19. Method: immunoSEQ multiplex PCR; TCRdb's copy keeps in-frame clones and lacks some. The table has a few hundred thousand clones, approximately 82% seen once; the top ten hold roughly 3.4%. This receptor was obtained from a woman under 30 with acute or convalescent COVID-19. The sequencing sample was made of peripheral blood.

CDR3 loop: CASSYPDRDRDHEQYF. The CDR3, as DNA: TGTGCCAGCAGTTACCCCGACCGGGACAGGGACCACGAGCAGTACTTC. This chain connects TRBV6-5 to TRBJ2-7; 9 bases map to TRBD1. The ends lost 2 bases at V and 5 bases at J; junction bases unmatched: 10. The CDR3 runs to 16 residues. Germline V gene data show CDR1 as MNHEY and CDR2 as SVGAGI.